This TCR beta chain was obtained from a study of blood T cell repertoires in COVID-19. This CDR3 contains 15 residues. Profiling relied on immunoSEQ multiplex PCR, and the TCRdb table lists in-frame clones only, not all of them. The data contain tens of thousands of clones, about 81% of them singletons. This clone has a handful of counts. Sequenced material: peripheral blood. The chain employs TRBV21-1 and TRBJ1-3; the DNA was not used to check the table's D call, TRBD1. TRBV21-1 is an annotated pseudogene. The sequence derives from a human donor in a cohort sampled during active COVID-19. The CDR3 spells CASSKDPGAGNTIYF. The CDR3 region has the DNA TGTGCCAGCAGCAAAGACCCAGGGGCTGGAAACACCATATATTTT.